Each of the 22 T cell receptor beta chains below was sequenced from the same sample in a study of blood T cell repertoires in COVID-19. This table comes from immunoSEQ multiplex PCR, and its TCRdb copy is limited to in-frame clones, with some not included. Here the sample spans roughly 300,000 clones, over 75% being singletons. The sequenced sample was peripheral blood. The receptors were gathered from a woman aged 45 to 65 who had recovered from COVID-19.

This sequence joins TRBV20-1 and TRBJ2-7, with 8 bases fitting TRBD2. The length of the CDR3 is 15 residues. Germline assignment: CDR1 DFQATT and CDR2 SNEGSKA (reference sequence). Losses at the gene ends were 3 bases for V and 1 base for J; bases not matched to a gene: 8. Here the CDR3 reads CSASHGGAESYEQYF. The CDR3 DNA reads as TGCAGTGCTAGTCACGGGGGGGCCGAATCCTACGAGCAGTACTTC.

V usage is TRBV3-1 (or the pseudogene TRBV3-2) and J usage is TRBJ2-3, with TRBD2 matching 9 bases. Trimming at V came to 2 bases and at J to 8 bases, leaving 11 bases not matched to a gene. Germline V gene sequence: CDR1 LGHDT, CDR2 YNNKEL (reference sequence). This CDR3 spans 16 amino acids. The CDR3: CASSQIASGMGGTQYF. The CDR3 DNA sequence: TGTGCCAGCAGCCAAATAGCTAGCGGGATGGGTGGTACGCAGTATTTT.

This clone came up once. The chain links TRBV27 to TRBJ2-1, with 11 bases fitting TRBD2. Trimming removed 6 bases from V and 6 bases from J; junction bases left unmatched: 7. The length of the CDR3 is 15 residues. Germline V gene lookup returns CDR1 MNHEY and CDR2 SMNVEV (reference sequence). CDR3 DNA sequence: TGTGCCAGCAGATTGACTAGCGGGGTCCCCAATGAGCAGTTCTTC. Translated: CASRLTSGVPNEQFF.

This chain connects TRBV2 to TRBJ2-1; no clear D. The CDR3 loop spans 14 amino acids. CDR1 and CDR2 (germline): SNHLY, FYNNEI. V dropped 3 bases and J dropped 4 bases, with 10 bases sitting between them. The DNA for the CDR3 is TGTGCCAGCAGTGATGGCGGTTCGTACAATGAGCAGTTCTTC. Encoded protein: CASSDGGSYNEQFF. Complete variable domain (other parts from reference TRBV2 and TRBJ2-1): EPEVTQTPSHQVTQMGQEVILRCVPISNHLYFYWYRQILGQKVEFLVSFYNNEISEKSEIFDDQFSVERPDGSNFTLKIRSTKLEDSAMYFCASSDGGSYNEQFFGPGTRLTVL.

The chain combines TRBV5-6 with TRBJ1-2; 8 nucleotides align to TRBD1. Germline CDR1 reads SGHDT; CDR2 reads YYEEEE. V dropped 2 bases and J dropped 5; count of bases not matched to a gene: 8. This CDR3 has 15 residues. The CDR3 sequence: CASSLTTGAGYGYTF. CDR3 sequence (DNA): TGTGCCAGCAGCTTAACGACAGGGGCTGGGTATGGCTACACCTTC. The variable domain in full, with the rest retrieved from reference TRBV5-6 and TRBJ1-2, is DAGVTQSPTHLIKTRGQQVTLRCSPKSGHDTVSWYQQALGQGPQFIFQYYEEEERQRGNFPDRFSGHQFPNYSSELNVNALLLGDSALYLCASSLTTGAGYGYTFGSGTRLTVV.

CDR3 residues: CASSYPRDNYEQYF. For the CDR3, the DNA is TGTGCCAGCAGTTACCCCCGGGACAACTACGAGCAGTACTTC. J is TRBJ2-7 and V is TRBV28; a weak D match, TRBD1 (6 bases). Germline V CDR1 and CDR2: MDHEN, SYDVKM. The CDR3 sequence is 14 residues long. Trimming stripped 4 bases from V and 3 bases from J, with 13 bases between.

The J gene is TRBJ2-6, the V gene TRBV7-9, with D maybe TRBD1 (5 bases). The CDR3 totals 15 residues. Germline CDR1 reads SEHNR; CDR2 reads FQNEAQ (reference sequence). Trimming left V 3 bases short and J 4 bases short, with 10 bases between. The CDR3 bases are TGTGCCAGCAGCTTCCTCAGGGCCGGGGCCAACGTCCTGACTTTC. Its translation is CASSFLRAGANVLTF.

This sequence joins TRBV6-5 and TRBJ1-5, with a tentative D call TRBD1 (5 bases). The CDR3 spans 13 residues. Germline V gene sequence: CDR1 MNHEY, CDR2 SVGAGI. With 6 bases removed from V and 4 bases from J, the gap between germline ends came to 10 bases. This CDR3 is CASSAGKNQPQHF. The CDR3 nucleotides are TGTGCCAGCAGCGCAGGGAAGAATCAGCCCCAGCATTTT.

Worth noting for this clone: Other DNA sequences in this sample translate to the same CDR3. This chain connects TRBV28 to TRBJ2-3, with 12 nucleotides matching TRBD2. Per the germline V gene, CDR1 is MDHEN and CDR2 is SYDVKM. J was trimmed by 6 bases and V by 8 bases; bases with no gene match: 3. This CDR3 spans 13 amino acids. CDR3 amino acids: CASSSGGVDTQYF. The CDR3 coding sequence is TGTGCCAGCTCTAGCGGGGGGGTCGATACGCAGTATTTT.

The CDR3 nucleotides are TGTGCCAGCAGCCCGGACAGGAACTATGGCTACACCTTC. The encoded protein is CASSPDRNYGYTF. V gene TRBV11-1 combines with J gene TRBJ1-2; the match to TRBD1 covers 7 bases. There are 13 residues in the CDR3. With V trimmed by 5 bases and J by 2 bases, 2 bases remained unmatched. Germline-derived CDR1 and CDR2 are SGHAT and FQDESV (reference sequence).

This clone was counted a few times. The chain is built from TRBV9 and TRBJ1-1; TRBD1 might be the D (6 bases). This CDR3 has 14 residues. Germline CDR1 and CDR2: SGDLS and YYNGEE. V was pared by 3 bases and J by 1 base, with 10 bases between. Here the CDR3 reads CASSAGQRNTEAFF. CDR3 nucleotide sequence: TGTGCCAGCAGCGCAGGACAGAGGAACACTGAAGCTTTCTTT. The full variable domain, with the rest looked up from reference TRBV9 and TRBJ1-1, is DSGVTQTPKHLITATGQRVTLRCSPRSGDLSVYWYQQSLDQGLQFLIQYYNGEERAKGNILERFSAQQFPDLHSELNLSSLELGDSALYFCASSAGQRNTEAFFGQGTRLTVV.

The chain has TRBV30 and TRBJ1-2, with 10 nucleotides matching TRBD1. Germline V lookup: CDR1 GTSNPN, CDR2 SVGIG (reference sequence). There are 18 residues in the CDR3. J gave up 3 bases and V 0 bases, and 13 bases lay outside the gene matches. CDR3 protein: CAWSVRFRQGAFDYGYTF. CDR3 in DNA: TGTGCCTGGAGTGTACGATTTAGACAGGGGGCTTTCGACTATGGCTACACCTTC.

J is TRBJ2-2 and V is TRBV4-1, with D unclear. Germline V lookup: CDR1 MGHRA, CDR2 YSYEKL. Trimming left V 4 bases short and J 1 base short, with 7 bases between. This CDR3 region has 14 residues. The CDR3 DNA reads as TGCGCCAGCAGCCTTTACAAGAACACCGGGGAGCTGTTTTTT. Protein product: CASSLYKNTGELFF.

This clone was recorded once. The chain carries TRBV6-5 and TRBJ1-1, with 9 bases identical to TRBD1. Germline V gene data show CDR1 as MNHEY and CDR2 as SVGAGI. The CDR3 runs to 15 residues. V shed 6 bases, J shed 6 bases, and the junction held 11 bases outside the gene matches. The CDR3 DNA reads as TGTGCCAGCAGGACCCAACCGGGACAGGGAGCTGAAGCTTTCTTT. Protein sequence: CASRTQPGQGAEAFF.

DNA for the CDR3: TGTGCCAGCAGCTCAAGACAGGCAAATTCACCCCTCCACTTT. It specifies CASSSRQANSPLHF. J is TRBJ1-6 and V is TRBV9; D perhaps matches TRBD1 (6 bases). V was cut by 4 bases and J by 7 bases, with 12 bases left in between. In germline, CDR1 is SGDLS, CDR2 YYNGEE. The CDR3 has 14 residues.

This clone was seen only a few times. This chain connects TRBV4-1 to TRBJ2-3, with 8 bases that match TRBD1. Germline V gene sequence: CDR1 MGHRA, CDR2 YSYEKL. The CDR3 extends over 14 amino acids. CDR3 sequence: CASSGGQGVDTQYF. CDR3 nucleotide sequence: TGCGCTTCCTCGGGCGGACAGGGTGTAGATACGCAGTATTTT.

This sequence joins TRBV5-1 and TRBJ2-3; D ambiguous. CDR1 and CDR2 (germline): SGHRS, YFSETQ. Trimming shortened V by 0 bases and J by 2 bases, and 13 bases separated the two germline ends. The CDR3 is 16 amino acids. The DNA of the CDR3 is TGCGCCAGCAGCTTGGGCCAAGGAGATCTCACAGATACGCAGTATTTT. This translates into CASSLGQGDLTDTQYF.

This chain uses TRBV28 with TRBJ1-2; 10 positions match TRBD1. V lost 3 bases and J lost 8; bases outside the gene matches: 9. The CDR3 is 15 amino acids. Germline CDR1 is MDHEN and CDR2 is SYDVKM. Written as DNA, the CDR3 is TGTGCCAGCAGTTTCATCGGGACAGGGGATGCAGGCTACACCTTC. It is translated as CASSFIGTGDAGYTF.

The rearrangement links TRBV27 to TRBJ2-1, with 9 bases matching TRBD1. From germline, CDR1 is MNHEY and CDR2 SMNVEV (reference sequence). CDR3 length: 15 amino acids. The ends lost 6 bases at V and 9 bases at J; junction bases unmatched: 12. The CDR3 coding sequence is TGTGCCAGCAGACGATTCCCGGGACAGGGCTTTGAGCAGTTCTTC. This sequence encodes CASRRFPGQGFEQFF.

V usage is TRBV18 and J usage is TRBJ1-5, with 8 bases identical to TRBD1. This CDR3 spans 16 amino acids. V gave up 3 bases and J gave up 3 bases; unmatched junction bases: 7. Germline V lookup: CDR1 KGHSH, CDR2 LQKENI. In DNA, the CDR3 is TGTGCCAGCTCACCCTATAACAGGGGGGACAATCAGCCCCAGCATTTT. Its translation is CASSPYNRGDNQPQHF. The full variable domain, with the rest looked up from reference TRBV18 and TRBJ1-5, is NAGVMQNPRHLVRRRGQEARLRCSPMKGHSHVYWYRQLPEEGLKFMVYLQKENIIDESGMPKERFSAEFPKEGPSILRIQQVVRGDSAAYFCASSPYNRGDNQPQHFGDGTRLSIL.

The CDR3 is CASSQVLLSGANVLTF. The CDR3 DNA follows: TGTGCCAGCAGCCAAGTTTTACTCTCTGGGGCCAACGTCCTGACTTTC. The chain recombines TRBV3-1 (or the pseudogene TRBV3-2) with TRBJ2-6; D remains ambiguous. This CDR3 comprises 16 residues. The V end was cut by 1 base, the J end by 0 bases, with 7 bases between. The germline gives CDR1 LGHDT, CDR2 YNNKEL (reference sequence).

This chain uses TRBV3-1 (or the pseudogene TRBV3-2) with TRBJ2-7; TRBD1 aligns across 12 bases. The V gene end was trimmed by 1 base and the J gene end by 6 bases; junction bases not matched to a gene: 25. The CDR3 covers 22 residues. Per germline, CDR1 LGHDT and CDR2 YNNKEL (reference sequence). The CDR3 bases are TGTGCCAGCAGCCAAGTTACTGTCCTGACTTCGTCCCGGGACAGGGGGCCGGCCGAGCAGTACTTC. Its protein is CASSQVTVLTSSRDRGPAEQYF.